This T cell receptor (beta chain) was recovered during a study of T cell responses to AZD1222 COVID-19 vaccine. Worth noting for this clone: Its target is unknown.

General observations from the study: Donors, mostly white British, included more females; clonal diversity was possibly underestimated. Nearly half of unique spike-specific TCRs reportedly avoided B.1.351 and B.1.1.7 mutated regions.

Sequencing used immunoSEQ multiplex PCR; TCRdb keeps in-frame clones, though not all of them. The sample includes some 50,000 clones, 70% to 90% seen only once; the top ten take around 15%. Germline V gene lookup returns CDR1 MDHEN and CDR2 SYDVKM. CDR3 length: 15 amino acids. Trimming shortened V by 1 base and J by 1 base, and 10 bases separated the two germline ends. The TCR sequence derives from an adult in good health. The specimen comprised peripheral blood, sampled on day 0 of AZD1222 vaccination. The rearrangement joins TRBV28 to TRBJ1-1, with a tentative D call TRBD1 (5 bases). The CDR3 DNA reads TGTGCCAGCAGTTTATCGGGGGGAAAGAACACTGAAGCTTTCTTT. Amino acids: CASSLSGGKNTEAFF. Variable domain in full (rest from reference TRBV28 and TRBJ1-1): DVKVTQSSRYLVKRTGEKVFLECVQDMDHENMFWYRQDPGLGLRLIYFSYDVKMKEKGDIPEGYSVSREKKERFSLILESASTNQTSMYLCASSLSGGKNTEAFFGQGTRLTVV.